This record looks at one T cell receptor (beta chain) sequence and its context. Its antigen specificity is not known. Base qualities are missing; no much larger clone stands one base away. The germline V gene supplies CDR1 SGHTA and CDR2 FQGTGA. The CDR3 covers 16 residues, taking in both the cysteine and the phenylalanine. Only the CDR3 part of the read is kept: 48 bases, read in frame from the first base. The V and J ends are trimmed by 0 bases and 3 bases, leaving 13 bases between them. One collaborating source in Seattle enrolled patients during active infection and followed them longitudinally through the course of disease. The collaborating institutions used their own protocols to collect whole blood in K2EDTA tubes. For TCRbeta analysis, collaborators shipped samples as frozen whole blood, isolated PBMCs, or DNA extracted from either of those sample types. This sample was taken from a study of blood T cell repertoires in COVID-19 (dated by TCRdb to about 2020). Looking at the study overall: Collaborator samples came from the United States, Italy and Spain and covered acute and convalescent phases of COVID-19. The prospective study material was composed of cDNA or gDNA derived from T cells, B-cell-depleted T cells, or PBMCs. The dataset comprised deeply sampled blood TCRbeta repertoires from subjects exposed to, actively infected with, or recovered from COVID-19. The repertoires were released in a freely available public database meant as a resource for research on the immune response to SARS-CoV-2. Samples came from the ongoing ImmuneRACE study (first 160 participants) plus 1,254 subjects from 6 global collaborators. Nearly every sample came with metadata listing a de-identified subject ID, COVID-19 status, age in years and sex. Where available, HLA class I and class II types were obtained from metadata supplied by the sample provider rather than from assay-based typing.

The investigation overall reported the following: The quantity of clinical and demographic metadata differed by source and by participant and was supplied without curation.

TCRbeta CDR3 regions were amplified from genomic DNA by means of the immunoSEQ Assay, a bias-controlled multiplex PCR. For the original study's pipeline: Nucleated cell counts per sample were estimated from amplification of reference gene primers within the assay. Sequence reads were collapsed and filtered to measure the absolute abundance of every unique TCRbeta CDR3 rearrangement. Productive Simpson clonality was computed per sample as the square root of Simpson's diversity index over productive rearrangements. The clones in this table, taken by TCRdb from immuneACCESS, are in-frame only. Not every clone is retained; where verified, under half of the shortfall comes from an unresolved V gene, and the cause of the rest is unknown. The DNA gave D and trimming, while V, J and clone size come from that table. The sample table holds over 70,000 clones, of which approximately 85% were seen once. Approximately 11% of the sample is held by the ten biggest clonotypes.

The TCR comes from a man in his sixties with COVID-19, enrolled during active disease. In this chain, TRBV7-3 is recombined with TRBJ2-3; the best D guess is TRBD1, with 5 bases matching. Sequencing used peripheral blood. The sequence in DNA is TGTGCCAGCAGCTTAACCCCCCAGGGAAGGACAGATACGCAGTATTTT. It codes for CASSLTPQGRTDTQYF.